The present T cell receptor (beta chain) was sequenced within a study of blood T cell repertoires in COVID-19. How the authors handled the data: Estimation of nucleated cell counts relied on the amplification of reference gene primers. Sequenced by immunoSEQ multiplex PCR; TCRdb stores in-frame clones only, minus some. V and J calls and clone size come straight from that table; D and trimming were deduced from the DNA. The sample contains some 83,000 clones, 84% of which appear only once. The CDR3 spans 17 residues. V gave up 4 bases and J gave up 1 base; unmatched junction bases: 9. Germline V CDR1 and CDR2: LGHDT, YNNKEL (reference sequence).

The chain combines TRBV3-1 (or the pseudogene TRBV3-2) with TRBJ2-5; the match to TRBD2 covers 10 bases. The source is a man in his fifties or sixties with acute or convalescent COVID-19. Sequencing input: peripheral blood. CDR3 DNA sequence: TGTGCCAGCAGCCGAACACAGCGACTAGCGGGCCAAGAGACCCAGTACTTC. It is translated as CASSRTQRLAGQETQYF.